What follows are 5 T cell receptor beta chains derived from one specimen sequenced in a study of T cell responses to AZD1222 COVID-19 vaccine. Measured with immunoSEQ multiplex PCR; TCRdb has only the in-frame clones, and not every one. The sample comprises 82,000 or so clones, 90% of which are singletons, and around 5.3% rests with the top ten. The sequenced sample was peripheral blood, obtained on day 0 of AZD1222 vaccination. The receptors come from an adult in good health.

The chain uses TRBV28 and TRBJ1-5; D ambiguous. Deletions cut 11 bases from V and 0 bases from J, with 20 bases between. The CDR3 contains 16 residues. CDR1 MDHEN and CDR2 SYDVKM come from the germline V gene. CDR3: CAVTSAGGYSNQPQHF. The CDR3 DNA is TGTGCCGTTACCTCCGCCGGAGGTTATAGCAATCAGCCCCAGCATTTT.

The chain recombines TRBV20-1 with TRBJ1-2; a weak D match, TRBD1 (6 bases). CDR3 length: 11 amino acids. CDR1 is DFQATT and CDR2 is SNEGSKA in the germline V gene (reference sequence). Trimming removed 6 bases at V and 9 bases at J, with 14 bases between. The CDR3 DNA is TGCAGTGCCAGGGGCGGGGACCGCTACACCTTC. Its translation: CSARGGDRYTF.

This chain uses TRBV4-2 with TRBJ1-1; D call uncertain. The CDR3 is 14 amino acids. CDR1 LGHNA and CDR2 YNFKEQ come from the germline V gene. V was clipped by 1 base and J by 4 bases, with 10 bases between them. The CDR3 here is CASSQGKFLTEAFF. CDR3 DNA sequence: TGTGCCAGCAGCCAAGGAAAATTTCTCACTGAAGCTTTCTTT.

The chain is built from TRBV27 and TRBJ2-7; D not certain. Trimming stripped 4 bases from V and 2 bases from J, with 12 bases between. The CDR3 is 14 residues long. Germline-derived CDR1 and CDR2 are MNHEY and SMNVEV (reference sequence). For the CDR3, the DNA is TGTGCCAGCAGTTCTGCACCAGGAACCTACGAGCAGTACTTC. Translation: CASSSAPGTYEQYF.

The V gene is TRBV12-5, the J gene TRBJ2-2; D is undetermined. The CDR3 loop spans 16 amino acids. Per germline, CDR1 LGHNT and CDR2 FRNRAP. V dropped 3 bases and J dropped 0 bases, with 11 bases sitting between them. The CDR3 loop is CASGFSIDTNTGELFF. CDR3 nucleotides: TGTGCTAGTGGTTTTTCTATCGATACGAACACCGGGGAGCTGTTTTTT.